The T cell receptor beta chain under discussion was sequenced for a study of cytotoxic CD8 clonotypes in ibrutinib-treated CLL. Sequencing was performed with immunoSEQ multiplex PCR; in TCRdb, only in-frame clones are kept and a portion is missing. The table has more than 200,000 clones, around 70% seen once. Between the trimmed V and J ends, which lost 3 bases and 5 bases, there was a span of 10 bases. The CDR3 totals 12 residues. Germline V gene data show CDR1 as SQVTM and CDR2 as ANQGSEA. This TCR derives from a human donor with chronic lymphocytic leukemia. The chain recombines TRBV29-1 with TRBJ1-1; perhaps TRBD1 as D (5 bases). The sample consisted of PBMCs, taken after 24 months of ibrutinib treatment. CDR3 region: CSVDSGRTEAFF. The CDR3 DNA reads TGCAGCGTTGACTCAGGGAGGACTGAAGCTTTCTTT.